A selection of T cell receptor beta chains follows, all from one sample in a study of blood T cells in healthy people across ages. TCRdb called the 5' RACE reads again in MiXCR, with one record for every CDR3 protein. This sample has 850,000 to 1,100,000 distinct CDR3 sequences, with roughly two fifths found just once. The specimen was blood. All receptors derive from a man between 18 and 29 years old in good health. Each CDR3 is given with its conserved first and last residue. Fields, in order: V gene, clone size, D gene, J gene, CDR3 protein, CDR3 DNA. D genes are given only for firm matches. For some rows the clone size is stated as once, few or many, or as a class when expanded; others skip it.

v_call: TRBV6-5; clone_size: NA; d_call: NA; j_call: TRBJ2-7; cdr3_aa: CASRREGGLANEQYF; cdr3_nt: TGTGCCAGCAGACGTGAGGGGGGGCTCGCGAACGAGCAGTACTTC
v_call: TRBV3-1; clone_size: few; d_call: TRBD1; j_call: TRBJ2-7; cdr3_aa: CASSRDSSYNEQYF; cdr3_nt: TGTGCCAGCAGTCGGGACAGCTCCTACAATGAGCAGTACTTC
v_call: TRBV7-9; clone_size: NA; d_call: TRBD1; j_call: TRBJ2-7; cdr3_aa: CASSLPGTGNYEQYF; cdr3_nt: TGTGCCAGCAGCTTACCCGGGACAGGGAATTACGAGCAGTACTTC
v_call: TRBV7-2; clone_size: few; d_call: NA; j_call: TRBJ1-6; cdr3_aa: CASSLYRGHDNSPLHF; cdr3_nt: TGTGCCAGCAGCTTATATCGAGGGCATGATAATTCACCCCTCCACTTT
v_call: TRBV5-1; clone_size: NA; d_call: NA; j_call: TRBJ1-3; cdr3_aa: CASSLEIQSTGNTIYF; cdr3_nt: TGCGCCAGCAGCTTGGAAATACAATCGACAGGAAACACCATATATTTT
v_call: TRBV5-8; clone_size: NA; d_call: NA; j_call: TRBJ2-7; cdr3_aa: CASSLQGSREQYF; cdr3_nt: TGTGCCAGCAGCTTGCAGGGGTCTCGAGAGCAGTACTTC
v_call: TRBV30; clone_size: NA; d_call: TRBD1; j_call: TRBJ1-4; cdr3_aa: CAEKDRVDEKLFF; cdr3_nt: TGTGCCGAAAAGGACAGGGTGGATGAAAAACTGTTTTTT
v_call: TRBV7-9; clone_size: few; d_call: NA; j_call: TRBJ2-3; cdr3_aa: CASSVSVNTDTQYF; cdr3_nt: TGTGCCAGCAGCGTTAGCGTAAACACAGATACGCAGTATTTT
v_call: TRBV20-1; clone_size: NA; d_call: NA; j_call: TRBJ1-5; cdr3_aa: CSATATATGPQHF; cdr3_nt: TGCAGTGCTACTGCGACAGCTACGGGGCCCCAGCATTTT
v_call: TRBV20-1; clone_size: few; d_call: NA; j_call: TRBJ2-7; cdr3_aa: CSARGWGYEQYF; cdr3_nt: TGCAGTGCTAGAGGGTGGGGGTACGAGCAGTACTTC
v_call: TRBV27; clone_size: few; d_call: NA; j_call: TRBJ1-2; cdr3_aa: CASNPGGNNGYTF; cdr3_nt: TGTGCCAGCAACCCGGGGGGAAACAATGGCTACACCTTC
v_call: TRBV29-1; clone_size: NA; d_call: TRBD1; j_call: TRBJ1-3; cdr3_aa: CSGQGPGNTIYF; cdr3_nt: TGCAGCGGACAGGGGCCTGGAAACACCATATATTTT
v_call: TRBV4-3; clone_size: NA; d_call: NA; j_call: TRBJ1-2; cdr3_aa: CASSPDLSILYGYTF; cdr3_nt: TGCGCCAGCAGCCCCGACTTATCGATACTTTATGGCTACACCTTC
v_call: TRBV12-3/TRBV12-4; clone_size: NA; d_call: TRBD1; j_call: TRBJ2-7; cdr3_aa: CASSLDRISKGQYF; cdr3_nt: TGTGCCAGCAGTTTGGACAGGATTTCAAAGGGGCAGTACTTC
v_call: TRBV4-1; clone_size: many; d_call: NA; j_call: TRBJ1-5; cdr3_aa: CASSATISTGQPQHF; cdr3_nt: TGCGCCAGCAGCGCAACCATATCCACGGGTCAGCCCCAGCATTTT
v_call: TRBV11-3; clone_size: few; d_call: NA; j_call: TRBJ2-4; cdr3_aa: CASSKTNRDIQYF; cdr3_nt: TGTGCCAGCAGCAAAACGAATAGGGACATTCAGTACTTC
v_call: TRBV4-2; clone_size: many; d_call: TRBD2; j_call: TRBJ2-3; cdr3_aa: CASSQGLAGKYGGADTQYF; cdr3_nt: TGTGCCAGCAGCCAGGGACTAGCGGGGAAATATGGCGGCGCAGATACGCAGTATTTT
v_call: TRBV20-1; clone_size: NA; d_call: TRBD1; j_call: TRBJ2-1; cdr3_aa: CSARLATGAPAQFF; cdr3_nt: TGCAGTGCTAGACTTGCGACAGGGGCCCCTGCGCAGTTCTTC
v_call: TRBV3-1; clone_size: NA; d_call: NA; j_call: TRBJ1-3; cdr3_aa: CASSQVVGGNTIYF; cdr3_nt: TGTGCCAGCAGCCAAGTAGTAGGGGGAAACACCATATATTTT
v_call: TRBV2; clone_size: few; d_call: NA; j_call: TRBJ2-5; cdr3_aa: CASSVGRVQETQYF; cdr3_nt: TGTGCCAGCAGTGTCGGGCGGGTCCAAGAGACCCAGTACTTC
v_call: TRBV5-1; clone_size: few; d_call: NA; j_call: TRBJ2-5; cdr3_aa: CASSLDQQETQYF; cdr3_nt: TGCGCCAGCAGCTTGGATCAACAAGAGACCCAGTACTTC
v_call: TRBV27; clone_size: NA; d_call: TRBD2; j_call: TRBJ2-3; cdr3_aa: CASSPRTSGGAGDVTQYF; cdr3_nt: TGTGCCAGCAGTCCCCGGACTAGCGGGGGGGCCGGGGACGTTACGCAGTATTTT
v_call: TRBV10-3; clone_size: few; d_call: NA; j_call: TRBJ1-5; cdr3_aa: CAISEGTGFQPQHF; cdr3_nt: TGTGCCATCAGTGAGGGAACAGGGTTTCAGCCCCAGCATTTT
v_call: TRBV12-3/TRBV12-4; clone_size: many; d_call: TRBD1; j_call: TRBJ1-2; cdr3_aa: CASSVQGRSGYTF; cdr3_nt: TGTGCCAGCAGTGTACAGGGGAGGAGTGGCTACACCTTC
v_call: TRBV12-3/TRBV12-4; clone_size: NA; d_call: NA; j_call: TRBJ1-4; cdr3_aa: CASTLRGRNEKLFF; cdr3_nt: TGTGCCAGCACCCTGAGGGGGAGGAATGAAAAACTGTTTTTT
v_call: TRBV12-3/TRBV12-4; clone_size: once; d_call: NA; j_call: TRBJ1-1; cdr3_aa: CASSIGSPGRGVGTEAFF; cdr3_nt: TGTGCCAGCAGCATCGGTTCCCCTGGCAGGGGAGTGGGCACTGAAGCTTTCTTT
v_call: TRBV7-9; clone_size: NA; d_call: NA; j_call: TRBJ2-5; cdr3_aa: CASSLVWSSGETQYF; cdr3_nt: TGTGCCAGCAGCTTAGTATGGTCCTCCGGGGAGACCCAGTACTTC
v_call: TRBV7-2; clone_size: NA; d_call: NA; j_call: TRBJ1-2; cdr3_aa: CASSTAEAPISGYTF; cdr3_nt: TGTGCCAGCAGCACGGCAGAGGCCCCCATTTCCGGCTACACCTTC
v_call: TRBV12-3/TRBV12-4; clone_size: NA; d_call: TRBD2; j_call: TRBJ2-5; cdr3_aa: CASSSTSGGPQETQYF; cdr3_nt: TGTGCCAGCAGCTCGACTAGCGGGGGGCCTCAAGAGACCCAGTACTTC
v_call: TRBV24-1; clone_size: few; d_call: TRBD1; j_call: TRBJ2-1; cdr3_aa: CATSQPGQGISEQFF; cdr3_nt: TGTGCCACCAGCCAACCGGGACAGGGTATTAGTGAGCAGTTCTTC
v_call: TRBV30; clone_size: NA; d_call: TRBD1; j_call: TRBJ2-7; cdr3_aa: CAWSVGDSSYEQYF; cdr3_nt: TGTGCCTGGAGTGTAGGGGACAGCTCCTACGAGCAGTACTTC